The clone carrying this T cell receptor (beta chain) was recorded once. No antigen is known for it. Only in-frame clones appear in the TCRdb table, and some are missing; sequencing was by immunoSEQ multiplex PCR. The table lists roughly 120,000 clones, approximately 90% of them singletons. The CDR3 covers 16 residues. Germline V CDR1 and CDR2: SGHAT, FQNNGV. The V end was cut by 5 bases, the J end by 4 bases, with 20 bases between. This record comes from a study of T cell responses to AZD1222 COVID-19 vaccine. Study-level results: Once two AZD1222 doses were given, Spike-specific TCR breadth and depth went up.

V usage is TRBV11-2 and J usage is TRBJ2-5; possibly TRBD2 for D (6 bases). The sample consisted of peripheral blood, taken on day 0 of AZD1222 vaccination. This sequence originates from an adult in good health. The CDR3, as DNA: TGTGCCAGCAGCCCAGTGAGTAGCGGTAAGGGAGAGACCCAGTACTTC. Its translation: CASSPVSSGKGETQYF.